Described below is a single TCR beta chain sequence and its context. Antigen specificity is unknown. Primed by a sample-barcoded 5' primer and a J-beta primer mix, a second PCR proceeded for roughly 6 to 12 cycles. TCRdb reprocessed the 5' RACE reads via MiXCR and lists one record per CDR3 protein. The table lists 1.4 million to 1.5 million distinct CDR3 sequences, approximately 40% of them singletons. This specimen belongs to a study of blood T cells in healthy people across ages. Overall study results and limits: Significant beta diversity loss was already apparent by age about 39, declining roughly linearly. Greater diversity and more naive CD4+ cells were seen in long-lived donors than in aged donors.

The CDR3 is 14 amino acids. Trimming removed 2 bases at V and 2 bases at J, with 12 bases between. From germline, CDR1 is DFQATT and CDR2 SNEGSKA (reference sequence). The receptor's source is a woman between 18 and 29 years old in good health. Specimen: blood. The chain couples TRBV20-1 to TRBJ2-5; weak D call: TRBD1 (6 bases). The CDR3 spells CSARIAGAQETQYF. The CDR3 region has the DNA TGCAGTGCTAGAATCGCAGGGGCGCAAGAGACCCAGTACTTC.